These T cell receptor beta chains were read from a single sample in a study of CD8+CD57+ T cells in acquired aplastic anemia. MiXCR was run by TCRdb on the reads, yielding one entry per CDR3 protein. The sample includes 120,000 or so distinct CDR3 sequences, under 60% of them seen just once. Sequenced input: sorted CD4+, CD8+, or CD8+CD57+ T cells (not recorded which) from PBMCs. These receptors originate from a human donor with aplastic anemia. Each CDR3 is given without its conserved first and last residue.

V gene,J gene,CDR3 protein
TRBV7-9,TRBJ1-2,ASSPDWTGTYGYT
TRBV15,TRBJ1-3,ATSEWGSRDGTIY
TRBV20-1,TRBJ1-4,SAREGQMWEKLF
TRBV20-1,TRBJ1-2,SAITGGDGYT
TRBV5-1,TRBJ2-2,ASSLPTGDTGELF
TRBV9,TRBJ1-2,ASSWARGLGYT
TRBV7-8,TRBJ2-2,ASSSLRVDPNTGELF
TRBV29-1,TRBJ1-2,SVEGQGVGGYI
TRBV13,TRBJ1-2,ANGTGGAFNYGYT
TRBV5-6,TRBJ1-5,ASSLAQGNQPQH
TRBV18,TRBJ2-2,ASSPRRGVATGELF
TRBV7-9,TRBJ1-5,ASSLPGSNQPQH
TRBV15,TRBJ2-7,ATSRGRGSYEQY
TRBV5-1,TRBJ2-1,ASSSNPSGRAPRSYNEQF
TRBV2,TRBJ2-1,ASRAPGNEQF
TRBV5-1,TRBJ1-5,ASRGQPQH
TRBV2,TRBJ2-7,AITGDPSYEQY
TRBV28,TRBJ2-7,ASTTSGRAYEQY
TRBV20-1,TRBJ2-1,SARDGGGYNEQF
TRBV20-1,TRBJ1-2,SAIGHPFNGYT
TRBV6-4,TRBJ2-2,ASSDLFSGGADTGELF
TRBV7-4,TRBJ2-3,ASSLGVRFVGTDTQY
TRBV11-1,TRBJ2-7,ASSLFYMDRESEQY
TRBV20-1,TRBJ2-7,SARPLYTGQGGHEQY
TRBV20-1,TRBJ2-7,SARGEGLV
TRBV18,TRBJ1-4,ASSPVTAATNEKLF
TRBV10-3,TRBJ2-2,ATRLAGSNTGELF
TRBV29-1,TRBJ1-1,SVKQTGGGTEAF
TRBV2,TRBJ1-3,ASKKGEGNTIY
TRBV15,TRBJ1-6,ATTKGNRENSPLH
TRBV5-1,TRBJ2-7,ASSLQRGASYEQY
TRBV5-1,TRBJ1-3,ASSFVGARYGNTIY
TRBV7-3,TRBJ2-7,ASSFGQAYEQY
TRBV7-3,TRBJ1-2,ASSLVVGGYT
TRBV20-1,TRBJ1-6,SARDTGNSPLH
TRBV29-1,TRBJ2-7,SVAWDSNYEQY
TRBV10-3,TRBJ2-3,AIRGQGEDTQY
TRBV7-3,TRBJ2-1,ASSSLTSNEQF
TRBV10-2,TRBJ1-3,ASTQPPMSSGNTIY
TRBV2,TRBJ2-7,ASSEYGMGVEQY
TRBV20-1,TRBJ2-5,SARLAGVQETQY
TRBV6-1,TRBJ1-2,ASNRGDRQGGNYGYT
TRBV5-1,TRBJ2-5,ASSRPQETQY
TRBV9,TRBJ1-1,ASSPSNTEAF
TRBV20-1,TRBJ2-6,SARDRETGFSGANVLT
TRBV7-2,TRBJ2-2,ASSSRTGTGELF
TRBV24-1,TRBJ2-7,ATSLAGYEQY
TRBV7-6,TRBJ2-2,ASSLGYGELF
TRBV7-6,TRBJ2-7,ASSLAKDRFYEQY
TRBV2,TRBJ1-6,AISFDRGLASPLH
TRBV20-1,TRBJ2-6,SAGESGANVLT
TRBV15,TRBJ1-1,ATSRILNTEAF
TRBV24-1,TRBJ1-2,ATSDHSYGYT
TRBV20-1,TRBJ2-7,SAGPSSYEQY
TRBV4-1,TRBJ1-2,ASSQDNRGNYGYT